These T cell receptor beta chains were read from a single sample in a study of shared clonotypes between healthy human individuals. Sequenced by immunoSEQ multiplex PCR; TCRdb stores in-frame clones only, minus some. The sample has approximately 2,200,000 clones; under 95% are singletons. Sample: naive CD8+ T cells from PBMCs. The receptor set was obtained from a man aged 18-30 years in good health. Some clones in this sample may be carry-over from other donors' samples. Both conserved end residues are part of each CDR3. The D gene is left open where the match is weak. The size field is filled for only some rows; it gives once, few, many or a size class.

J: TRBJ2-7
V: TRBV7-9
size: once
D: NA
CDR3: CASSYPTIPYEQYF
DNA: TGTGCCAGCAGCTACCCCACCATACCCTACGAGCAGTACTTC

J: TRBJ1-1
V: TRBV13
size: NA
D: NA
CDR3: CASSSRGTAEAFF
DNA: TGTGCCAGCAGCTCCAGGGGTACAGCTGAAGCTTTCTTT

J: TRBJ1-3
V: TRBV15
size: NA
D: TRBD1
CDR3: CATSRTGGNTIYF
DNA: TGTGCCACCAGCAGGACAGGGGGAAACACCATATATTTT

J: TRBJ1-2
V: TRBV11-3
size: NA
D: TRBD1
CDR3: CASSSDRGYGYTF
DNA: TGTGCCAGCAGCTCGGACAGGGGCTATGGCTACACCTTC

J: TRBJ2-7
V: TRBV5-1
size: NA
D: NA
CDR3: CASSLGGTYEQYF
DNA: TGCGCCAGCAGCTTGGGGGGTACTTACGAGCAGTACTTC

J: TRBJ2-1
V: TRBV29-1
size: NA
D: TRBD2
CDR3: CSVHNRGLVPHNEQFF
DNA: TGCAGCGTCCATAACCGGGGACTAGTGCCTCACAATGAGCAGTTCTTC

J: TRBJ1-2
V: TRBV2
size: NA
D: NA
CDR3: CASSEMQGYNYGYTF
DNA: TGTGCCAGCAGTGAAATGCAGGGGTACAACTATGGCTACACCTTC

J: TRBJ1-1
V: TRBV10-2
size: NA
D: NA
CDR3: CASSETGRRAEAFF
DNA: TGCGCCAGCAGTGAGACAGGCCGGAGGGCTGAAGCTTTCTTT

J: TRBJ2-7
V: TRBV18
size: NA
D: NA
CDR3: CASSPPGGASYEQYF
DNA: TGTGCCAGCTCACCCCCAGGCGGGGCCTCCTACGAGCAGTACTTC

J: TRBJ1-1
V: TRBV28
size: NA
D: NA
CDR3: CASSSLLIGAVEAFF
DNA: TGTGCCAGCAGTTCGTTACTGATAGGCGCTGTTGAAGCTTTCTTT

J: TRBJ1-1
V: TRBV4-3
size: NA
D: NA
CDR3: CASSQERVNTEAFF
DNA: TGCGCCAGCAGCCAAGAACGGGTGAACACTGAAGCTTTCTTT

J: TRBJ2-3
V: TRBV27
size: NA
D: TRBD2
CDR3: CASSSPGTSGTSTDTQYF
DNA: TGTGCCAGCAGTTCCCCCGGGACTAGCGGGACTTCCACAGATACGCAGTATTTT

J: TRBJ2-1
V: TRBV13
size: once
D: TRBD2
CDR3: CASSLGYRGDEQFF
DNA: TGTGCCAGCAGCTTAGGGTACCGGGGGGATGAGCAGTTCTTC

J: TRBJ1-2
V: TRBV5-1
size: NA
D: NA
CDR3: CASSLGGRQYGYTF
DNA: TGCGCCAGCAGCTTGGGGGGCCGTCAGTATGGCTACACCTTC

J: TRBJ1-1
V: TRBV6-5
size: NA
D: NA
CDR3: CASSYSIRNTEAFF
DNA: TGTGCCAGCAGTTACTCGATCAGGAACACTGAAGCTTTCTTT

J: TRBJ2-1
V: TRBV11-1
size: NA
D: TRBD2
CDR3: CASSVLAGEDNEQFF
DNA: TGTGCCAGCAGCGTACTAGCGGGAGAAGACAATGAGCAGTTCTTC

J: TRBJ2-3
V: TRBV27
size: NA
D: NA
CDR3: CASSSQRYADTQYF
DNA: TGTGCCAGCAGTTCCCAACGCTATGCGGATACGCAGTATTTT

J: TRBJ1-1
V: TRBV5-8
size: NA
D: TRBD1
CDR3: CASSLTGGVNTEAFF
DNA: TGTGCCAGCAGCTTGACAGGGGGCGTCAACACTGAAGCTTTCTTT

J: TRBJ2-5
V: TRBV7-6
size: NA
D: NA
CDR3: CASSPRPGTGQETQYF
DNA: TGTGCCAGCAGCCCCCGCCCTGGTACGGGACAAGAGACCCAGTACTTC

J: TRBJ1-5
V: TRBV11-2
size: NA
D: NA
CDR3: CASSLDKFGNQPQHF
DNA: TGTGCCAGCAGCTTAGATAAGTTCGGCAATCAGCCCCAGCATTTT

J: TRBJ1-1
V: TRBV27
size: NA
D: NA
CDR3: CASSSRRSLNTEAFF
DNA: TGTGCCAGCAGTTCCCGACGGTCCCTTAACACTGAAGCTTTCTTT

J: TRBJ2-7
V: TRBV7-2
size: NA
D: NA
CDR3: CASSPRRGTAASYEQYF
DNA: TGTGCCAGCAGCCCCAGGAGGGGGACAGCGGCCTCCTACGAGCAGTACTTC

J: TRBJ2-7
V: TRBV6-5
size: NA
D: NA
CDR3: CASSYSVVGEQYF
DNA: TGTGCCAGCAGTTACTCGGTGGTTGGCGAGCAGTACTTC